This T cell receptor beta chain was profiled in a study of response to subunit inactivated influenza vaccine. The table lists this clonotype with many counts. Antigen: not known. Study-wide points: The authors suggested that few new T cells are recruited per seasonal influenza vaccination.

Trimming removed 8 bases from V and 11 bases from J, with 19 bases in between. CDR1 is MNHEY and CDR2 is SMNVEV in the germline V gene (reference sequence). The CDR3 is made up of 12 amino acids. Via MiXCR, TCRdb re-called the RT-PCR reads, giving one row per CDR3 protein. Here the sample spans about 520,000 distinct CDR3 sequences, roughly 7.6% being singletons. V is TRBV27 and J is TRBJ2-7, with a weak D call TRBD2 (6 bases). This TCR came from a man between 50 and 69 years old who received an inactivated influenza vaccine. The sample in question was PBMCs from blood, obtained around 25 months after vaccination. CDR3 in amino acids: CASGLDWGEKYF. Written as DNA, the CDR3 is TGTGCCAGCGGCCTAGATTGGGGGGAAAAGTACTTC.